This T cell receptor (beta chain) originates from a study of technical replicates of blood from a few donors. Clones were sequenced by immunoSEQ multiplex PCR, and TCRdb holds only the in-frame ones, with some missing. There are tens of thousands of clones in the sample; 95% to 99% occur only once, and 0.2% to 0.25% lies in the top ten. This TCR was sampled from a human donor in good health. The sample comprised T cells isolated from PBMCs.

CDR3 protein: CASTAEGGTEAFF. CDR3 DNA sequence: TGTGCCAGCACCGCAGAGGGCGGCACTGAAGCTTTCTTT. V is TRBV6-6 and J is TRBJ1-1; D is undetermined. In germline, CDR1 is MNHNY, CDR2 SVGAGI (reference sequence). With 7 bases removed from V and 4 bases from J, the gap between germline ends came to 13 bases. This CDR3 spans 13 amino acids.